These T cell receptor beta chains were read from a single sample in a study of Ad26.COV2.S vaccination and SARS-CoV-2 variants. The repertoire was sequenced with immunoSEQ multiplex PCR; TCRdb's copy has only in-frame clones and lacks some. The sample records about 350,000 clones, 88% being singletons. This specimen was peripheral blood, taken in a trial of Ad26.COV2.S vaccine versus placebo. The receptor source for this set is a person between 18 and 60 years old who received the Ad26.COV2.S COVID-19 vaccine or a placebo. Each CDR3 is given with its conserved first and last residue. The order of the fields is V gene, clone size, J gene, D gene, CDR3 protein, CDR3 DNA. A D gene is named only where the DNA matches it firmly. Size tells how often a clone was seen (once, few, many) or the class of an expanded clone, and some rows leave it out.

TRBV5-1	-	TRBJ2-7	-	CASSLAPSDTRVYEQYF	TGCGCCAGCAGCTTGGCCCCCTCCGACACGAGAGTCTACGAGCAGTACTTC
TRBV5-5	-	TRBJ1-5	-	CASSLVPDVWSNQPQHF	TGTGCCAGCAGCTTGGTACCCGACGTTTGGAGCAATCAGCCCCAGCATTTT
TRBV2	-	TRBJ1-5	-	CASSPDGEPQHF	TGTGCCAGCAGTCCCGACGGGGAGCCCCAGCATTTT
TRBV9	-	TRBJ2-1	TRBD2	CASSVSTSGNSYNEQFF	TGTGCCAGCAGCGTTAGCACTAGCGGGAACTCCTACAATGAGCAGTTCTTC
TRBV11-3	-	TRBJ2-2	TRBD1	CASSPGQGLLTNTGELFF	TGTGCCAGCAGTCCGGGACAGGGACTCCTGACGAACACCGGGGAGCTGTTTTTT
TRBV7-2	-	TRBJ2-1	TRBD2	CASSLVAGGHYNEQFF	TGTGCCAGCAGCTTAGTGGCGGGAGGGCATTACAATGAGCAGTTCTTC
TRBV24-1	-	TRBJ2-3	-	CATSDIGGHAGTQYF	TGTGCCACCAGTGATATCGGAGGGCATGCTGGTACGCAGTATTTT
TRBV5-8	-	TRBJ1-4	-	CASSWTGREKLFF	TGTGCCAGCAGCTGGACTGGTCGTGAAAAACTGTTTTTT
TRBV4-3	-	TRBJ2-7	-	CASSQDGVREQYF	TGCGCCAGCAGCCAAGACGGCGTGAGAGAGCAGTACTTC
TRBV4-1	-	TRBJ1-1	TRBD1	CASSRTYPGQFMNTEAFF	TGCGCCAGCAGCCGAACGTATCCGGGACAGTTCATGAACACTGAAGCTTTCTTT
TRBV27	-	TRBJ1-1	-	CASRRGNEAFF	TGTGCCAGCAGACGAGGGAATGAAGCTTTCTTT
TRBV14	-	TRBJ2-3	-	CASSQDPGGWGDTQYF	TGTGCCAGCAGCCAAGATCCGGGGGGCTGGGGTGATACGCAGTATTTT
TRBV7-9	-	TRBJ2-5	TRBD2	CASSLIPAGKETQYF	TGTGCCAGCAGCTTAATTCCAGCGGGGAAAGAGACCCAGTACTTC
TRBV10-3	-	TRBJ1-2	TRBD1	CAISADRALRGYTF	TGTGCCATCAGTGCGGACAGGGCTTTACGTGGCTACACCTTC
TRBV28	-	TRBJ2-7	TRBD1	CASSLGDSQLSYEQYF	TGTGCCAGCAGTCTCGGGGACAGCCAACTCTCCTACGAGCAGTACTTC
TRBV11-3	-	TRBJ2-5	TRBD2	CASSFTSGRTRQETQYF	TGTGCCAGCAGCTTCACTAGCGGGAGGACCCGCCAGGAGACCCAGTACTTC
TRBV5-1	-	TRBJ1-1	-	CASTEGWGNTEAFF	TGCGCCAGCACGGAGGGATGGGGGAACACTGAAGCTTTCTTT
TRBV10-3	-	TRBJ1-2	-	CAISGQAPGGYTF	TGTGCCATCAGTGGGCAGGCACCCGGGGGCTACACCTTC
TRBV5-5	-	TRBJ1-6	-	CASLLYGQSNSPLHF	TGTGCCAGCCTCCTCTACGGGCAGTCTAATTCACCCCTCCACTTT
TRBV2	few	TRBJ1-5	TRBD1	CASSGQGAFQPQHF	TGTGCCAGCAGTGGACAGGGGGCATTTCAGCCCCAGCATTTT
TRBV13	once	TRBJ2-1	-	CASGGYQGNEQFF	TGTGCCAGCGGGGGATACCAAGGCAATGAGCAGTTCTTC
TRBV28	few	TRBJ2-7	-	CASSLSLNLGYEQYF	TGTGCCAGCAGTTTATCGCTAAACTTGGGCTACGAGCAGTACTTC
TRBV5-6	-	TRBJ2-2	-	CASSLEGQTELGTGELFF	TGTGCCAGCAGCTTGGAAGGACAGACTGAATTGGGGACCGGGGAGCTGTTTTTT
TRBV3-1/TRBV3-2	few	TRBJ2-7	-	CASSQGASGRYEQYF	TGTGCCAGCAGCCAGGGGGCCAGTGGGCGCTACGAGCAGTACTTC
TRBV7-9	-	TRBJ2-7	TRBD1	CASSYSPGQGFSYEQYF	TGTGCCAGCAGCTATTCACCGGGACAGGGTTTCTCCTACGAGCAGTACTTC
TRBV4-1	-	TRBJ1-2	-	CASSQIGDNTNYGYTF	TGCGCCAGCAGCCAAATCGGCGACAACACTAACTATGGCTACACCTTC
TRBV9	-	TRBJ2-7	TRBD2	CASSGLKTSGDSYEQYF	TGTGCCAGCAGCGGTTTAAAGACTAGCGGGGACTCCTACGAGCAGTACTTC
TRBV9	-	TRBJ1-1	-	CASSVTASPEAFF	TGTGCCAGCAGCGTAACAGCGTCCCCTGAAGCTTTCTTT
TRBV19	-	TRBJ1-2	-	CASSETSPSWSYGYTF	TGTGCCAGTAGTGAAACTTCTCCTTCGTGGTCATATGGCTACACCTTC
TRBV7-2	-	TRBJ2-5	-	CASSLAARLRQETQYF	TGTGCCAGCAGCTTAGCCGCGCGACTACGACAAGAGACCCAGTACTTC
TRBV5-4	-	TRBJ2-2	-	CASSLKGRYNPNTGELFF	TGTGCCAGCAGCTTGAAGGGCCGGTACAACCCTAACACCGGGGAGCTGTTTTTT
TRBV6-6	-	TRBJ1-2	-	CASSYSPSGSGYGYTF	TGTGCCAGCAGTTACTCCCCCTCGGGGAGTGGCTATGGCTACACCTTC
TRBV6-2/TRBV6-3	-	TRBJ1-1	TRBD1	CASSYYTGGGTEAFF	TGTGCCAGCAGTTACTACACAGGGGGAGGCACTGAAGCTTTCTTT
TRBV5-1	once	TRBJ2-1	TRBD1	CASSSGTGAYNEQFF	TGCGCCAGCAGCTCCGGGACAGGCGCCTACAATGAGCAGTTCTTC